Ten or more counts support the clone carrying this T cell receptor (beta chain). Its specificity is not known. The CDR3 covers 13 residues. V was shortened by 4 bases and J by 5 bases, with 11 bases between the two germline ends. Per germline, CDR1 SQVTM and CDR2 ANQGSEA. These data are taken from a study of Graves' ophthalmopathy and Graves' hyperthyroidism. Notes on the study in general: Blood repertoires reportedly contained most expanded thyroid clonotypes above 0.001 frequency.

Uncontrolled infections, other autoimmune diseases, pregnancy or lactation barred patients from enrollment. CDR3 regions of TCR beta were amplified from RNA transcripts. Scientists carried out first-round RT-PCR using HTBI primers and then a second-round multiplex PCR. From the multiplex PCR reads, TCRdb called clonotypes with MiXCR, one entry per CDR3 protein. The table has roughly 400,000 distinct CDR3 sequences, roughly 17% seen once. The chain joins TRBV29-1 to TRBJ2-2; a weak D match, TRBD2 (7 bases). The sample taken for sequencing was peripheral blood. The sequence came from an adult woman with stable Graves' hyperthyroidism. Written as DNA, the CDR3 is TGCAGCGTTGTGGGGAGGGGGACCGGGGAGCTGTTTTTT. As protein: CSVVGRGTGELFF.